The TCR beta chain described here comes from a study of blood T cell repertoires in COVID-19. Clones were sequenced by immunoSEQ multiplex PCR, and TCRdb holds only the in-frame ones, with some missing. The table includes some 180,000 clones, roughly nine tenths detected once. The sequence was obtained from a man between 65 and 79 years old with active or convalescent COVID-19. What was sequenced was peripheral blood.

CDR3 DNA: TGTGCCAGCAGCTCCGGGACTAGCGGTTACAATGAGCAGTTCTTC. The encoded protein is CASSSGTSGYNEQFF. The rearrangement joins TRBV7-9 to TRBJ2-1, with 11 bases lining up with TRBD2. The trim removed 4 bases at V and 4 bases at J, leaving 3 bases unmatched. Germline CDR1 and CDR2: SEHNR and FQNEAQ (reference sequence). The CDR3 spans 15 residues. Drawing the rest from reference TRBV7-9 and TRBJ2-1, the complete variable domain is DTGVSQNPRHKITKRGQNVTFRCDPISEHNRLYWYRQTLGQGPEFLTYFQNEAQLEKSRLLSDRFSAERPKGSFSTLEIQRTEQGDSAMYLCASSSGTSGYNEQFFGPGTRLTVL.